Each of the 26 T cell receptor beta chains below was sequenced from the same sample in a study of T-cell memory formation after mild COVID-19. TCRdb independently ran MiXCR on the 5' RACE reads; one entry per CDR3 protein. The sample has 30,000 to 45,000 distinct CDR3 sequences, roughly 11% seen once. Sequenced sample: PBMCs or a T cell subset sorted from them (not recorded which). All receptors come from a young man who had mild COVID-19 (a few samples of this study predate the infection). Cell type and time point are not known.

This clonotype showed up many times. This chain uses TRBV15 with TRBJ1-6, with TRBD1 matching over 8 bases. CDR3 length: 17 residues. V was clipped by 1 base and J by 1 base; unmatched bases: 3. In germline, CDR1 is LNHNV, CDR2 YYDKDF (reference sequence). Here the CDR3 reads CATSRVRGLSYNSPLHF. CDR3 DNA: TGTGCCACCAGCAGAGTCAGGGGGCTTTCCTATAATTCACCCCTCCACTTT.

About this clonotype itself: The limits of the CDR3 on the DNA are not certain, so only TCRdb's listed CDR3 is given. This chain joins TRBV28 and TRBJ1-4. The CDR3 is made up of 16 amino acids, end residues included. Germline V lookup: CDR1 MDHEN, CDR2 SYDVKM. The CDR3 sequence is CASSFLAGRTNEKLFF.

In this sample, this clonotype turned up many times. The rearrangement uses TRBV7-2 and TRBJ1-1; D is possibly TRBD1 (6 bases). The CDR3 spans 14 residues. The germline V gene encodes CDR1 SGHTA and CDR2 FQGNSA. Trimming removed 2 bases at V and 10 bases at J, with 17 bases between. The CDR3 spells CASSLYPGAGSAFF. The CDR3 nucleotides read TGTGCCAGCAGCTTATATCCGGGGGCGGGTTCAGCTTTCTTT. Looking up the rest from reference TRBV7-2 and TRBJ1-1 gives the full variable domain: GAGVSQSPSNKVTEKGKDVELRCDPISGHTALYWYRQSLGQGLEFLIYFQGNSAPDKSGLPSDRFSAERTGGSVSTLTIQRTQQEDSAVYLCASSLYPGAGSAFFGQGTRLTVV.

This clonotype was seen repeatedly, ten times or more. V and J are TRBV6-6 and TRBJ2-3; possible D gene TRBD1, 6 bases. Germline CDR1 MNHNY, CDR2 SVGAGI (reference sequence). V was shortened by 1 base and J by 2 bases, with 7 bases between the two germline ends. The CDR3 has 14 residues. DNA of the CDR3: TGTGCCAGCAGTTACTGGACAGACACAGATACGCAGTATTTT. It is translated as CASSYWTDTDTQYF.

This clonotype was observed at least ten times. This chain joins TRBV11-2 and TRBJ2-7; D is uncertain. CDR3 length equals 14 residues. The germline gives CDR1 SGHAT, CDR2 FQNNGV. The V end lost 1 base, the J end lost 0 bases, and 7 bases lay between the germline ends. Here the CDR3 DNA reads TGTGCCAGCAGCTTAGCTGCTAACTCCTACGAGCAGTACGTC. Translating it yields CASSLAANSYEQYV.

Ten or more counts support this clonotype. The rearrangement uses TRBV11-2 and TRBJ2-3, with D tentatively TRBD1 (5 bases). From germline, CDR1 is SGHAT and CDR2 FQNNGV. CDR3 length: 15 residues. Trimming removed 5 bases from V and 2 bases from J, with 14 bases in between. CDR3 coding DNA: TGTGCCAGCAGCACATATACAGGACCCACAGATACGCAGTATTTT. This codes for CASSTYTGPTDTQYF.

This clonotype was detected many times. The J gene is TRBJ2-1, the V gene TRBV9; D is perhaps TRBD2 (6 bases). The V end was cut by 4 bases, the J end by 9 bases, with 17 bases between. The CDR3 contains 14 residues. CDR1 and CDR2 (germline): SGDLS, YYNGEE. CDR3 loop: CASSPRGLLTEQFF. The CDR3 DNA reads as TGTGCCAGCAGCCCGAGGGGACTCCTTACTGAGCAGTTCTTC.

This clonotype was seen repeatedly, ten times or more. V and J are TRBV6-2 or TRBV6-3 and TRBJ1-5, with D unclear. There are 14 residues in the CDR3. The germline CDR1 and CDR2 sequences are MNHEY and SVGEGT. Trimming shortened V by 8 bases and J by 7 bases, and 18 bases separated the two germline ends. This CDR3 is CASRGKEDRQPQHF. The CDR3, as DNA: TGTGCCAGCCGCGGGAAGGAGGATCGGCAGCCCCAGCATTTT.

This clonotype was observed at least ten times. This chain uses TRBV24-1 with TRBJ1-5, with 7 nucleotides matching TRBD1. V dropped 4 bases and J dropped 4; count of bases not matched to a gene: 9. This CDR3 has 16 amino acids. The germline V gene has CDR1 KGHDR and CDR2 SFDVKD. CDR3 region: CATSETDRDANQPQHF. CDR3 nucleotides: TGTGCCACCAGTGAGACTGACAGGGATGCGAATCAGCCCCAGCATTTT.

The chain couples TRBV6-6 to TRBJ2-7; either TRBD1 or TRBD2 may supply D (6 bases each). The CDR3 length is 13 residues. Germline values: CDR1 MNHNY, CDR2 SVGAGI (reference sequence). V dropped 2 bases and J dropped 6 bases, with 11 bases sitting between them. The CDR3 loop is CASSYGGRIEQYV. CDR3 coding DNA: TGTGCCAGCAGTTACGGGGGGCGGATCGAGCAGTACGTC.

The chain links TRBV7-6 to TRBJ2-3; 8 bases are a match to TRBD2. The J segment lost 3 bases and the V segment lost 1 base, leaving 3 bases of the junction unmatched. There are 15 residues in the CDR3. The germline V gene has CDR1 SGHVS and CDR2 FNYEAQ. The CDR3 bases are TGTGCCAGCAGCTTAGGAACTAGCGGAACAGATACGCAGTATTTT. Protein sequence: CASSLGTSGTDTQYF.

J is TRBJ1-1 and V is TRBV12-3 or TRBV12-4, with D unclear. This CDR3 is built from 14 residues. The V end was cut by 10 bases, the J end by 1 base, with 16 bases between. CDR3 protein: CAIIKGAPNTEAFF. CDR3 sequence (DNA): TGTGCCATCATTAAAGGAGCGCCGAACACTGAAGCTTTCTTT.

The CDR3 spells CSARAGTGGWNTGELFF. CDR3 in DNA: TGCAGTGCTAGGGCCGGGACAGGGGGCTGGAACACCGGGGAGCTGTTTTTT. This chain links TRBV20-1 with TRBJ2-2; 12 positions agree with TRBD1. The germline V gene encodes CDR1 DFQATT and CDR2 SNEGSKA (reference sequence). This CDR3 region has 17 residues. Trimming cost V 3 bases and J 1 base; bases outside gene matches: 6.

This clonotype was observed many times. The chain couples TRBV7-2 to TRBJ2-6; tentative D call: TRBD1 (6 bases). Germline CDR1 and CDR2: SGHTA and FQGNSA. This CDR3 comprises 16 residues. The V and J ends lost 5 bases and 2 bases respectively, with 13 bases between them. The CDR3 region is CASSPNHRAGANVLTF. The CDR3 DNA follows: TGTGCCAGCAGCCCGAACCACAGGGCTGGGGCCAACGTCCTGACTTTC.

The table lists this clonotype with many counts. V is TRBV3-1 and J is TRBJ2-1, with 13 nucleotides matching TRBD2. Germline V CDR1 and CDR2: LGHDT, YNNKEL (reference sequence). Trimming took 5 bases from V and 3 from J; bases not matched to a gene: 10. The length of the CDR3 is 18 residues. CDR3 in DNA: TGTGCCAGCAGCACCCGACTAGCGGGGGGCATCATCTACAATGAGCAGTTCTTC. It encodes CASSTRLAGGIIYNEQFF.

Many counts were recorded for this clonotype. This rearrangement joins TRBV7-3 to TRBJ1-5, with TRBD1 matching over 10 bases. After removal of 5 bases from V and 5 bases from J, the junction contained 9 bases not matched to a gene. Germline loops: CDR1 SGHTA, CDR2 FQGTGA. The CDR3 spans 16 residues. The CDR3 sequence is CASSPTYGTGDQPQHF. The CDR3 DNA reads as TGTGCCAGCAGCCCGACCTATGGGACAGGGGATCAGCCCCAGCATTTT.

This clonotype has a count of ten or more. This chain links TRBV9 with TRBJ2-4; unclear D gene. Trimming pared 4 bases from V and 0 bases from J, leaving 8 bases between. This CDR3 region has 14 residues. Germline assignment: CDR1 SGDLS and CDR2 YYNGEE. The CDR3 DNA sequence: TGTGCCAGCAGCCCTCCCCTAGCCAAAAACATTCAGTACTTC. As protein: CASSPPLAKNIQYF.

A few counts support this clonotype. This sequence joins TRBV5-4 and TRBJ2-3; 14 bases are a match to TRBD2. V dropped 4 bases and J dropped 3; count of bases not matched to a gene: 4. The CDR3 length is 16 residues. Germline CDR1 SGHNT, CDR2 YYREEE (reference sequence). The CDR3 here is CASSLTSGGATDTQYF. Written as DNA, the CDR3 is TGTGCCAGCAGCCTGACTAGCGGGGGGGCGACAGATACGCAGTATTTT.

This rearrangement joins TRBV10-3 to TRBJ2-5, with D possibly being TRBD2 (6 bases). Germline CDR1 reads ENHRY; CDR2 reads SYGVKD. The ends were cut back, 0 bases at V and 4 bases at J, with 6 bases in the middle. The CDR3 extends over 13 amino acids. In nucleotides, the CDR3 is TGTGCCATCAGTGAGTCGGGACTAGAGACCCAGTACTTC. This translates into CAISESGLETQYF.

This clonotype was seen at least ten times. This chain links TRBV6-5 with TRBJ2-2, with a possible D match to TRBD2 (6 bases). There are 15 residues in the CDR3. Germline V gives CDR1 MNHEY, CDR2 SVGAGI. Trimming took 3 bases from V and 1 from J, leaving 9 bases between them. CDR3 protein: CASSYGGENTGELFF. The CDR3 DNA reads TGTGCCAGCAGTTATGGCGGGGAGAACACCGGGGAGCTGTTTTTT.

This clonotype has a count of ten or more. CDR3 region: CASSLYGGSTEAFF. The DNA for the CDR3 is TGTGCCAGCAGCTTATACGGGGGTAGCACTGAAGCTTTCTTT. The chain uses TRBV11-2 and TRBJ1-1, with D possibly being TRBD1 (5 bases). Germline CDR1 SGHAT, CDR2 FQNNGV. The CDR3 sequence is 14 residues long. The V end was cut by 2 bases, the J end by 4 bases, with 11 bases between.

This clonotype was counted at least ten times. The rearrangement joins TRBV27 to TRBJ2-3, with D perhaps matching TRBD2 (6 bases). The length of the CDR3 is 14 residues. Deletions cut 6 bases from V and 0 bases from J, with 10 bases between. Germline V gene lookup returns CDR1 MNHEY and CDR2 SMNVEV (reference sequence). CDR3 sequence reads: CASRLADSTDTQYF. CDR3 DNA sequence: TGTGCCAGCAGATTAGCGGATAGCACAGATACGCAGTATTTT.

This clonotype has a count of ten or more. The chain couples TRBV11-2 to TRBJ1-4; D is unclear. Germline loops: CDR1 SGHAT, CDR2 FQNNGV. This CDR3 has 12 amino acids. Trimming shortened V by 5 bases and J by 8 bases, and 9 bases separated the two germline ends. The DNA for the CDR3 is TGTGCCAGCAGCGTAGGTGAGGAAAAACTGTTTTTT. It encodes CASSVGEEKLFF.

Only a few counts were recorded for this clonotype. The chain combines TRBV2 with TRBJ1-4; no firm D call. CDR1 SNHLY and CDR2 FYNNEI come from the germline V gene. The CDR3 runs to 13 residues. Trimming took off 3 bases at V and 8 bases at J, with 10 bases between the two ends. The CDR3 sequence is CASSEGSSEKLFF. The CDR3 bases are TGTGCCAGCAGTGAGGGCTCTAGCGAAAAACTGTTTTTT.

This clonotype showed up many times. The V and J genes are TRBV7-2 and TRBJ1-1, with a possible D match to TRBD1 (6 bases). Trimming cost V 5 bases and J 3 bases, with 13 bases left between them. This CDR3 has 14 residues. Germline V CDR1 and CDR2: SGHTA, FQGNSA. The CDR3 region has the DNA TGTGCCAGCAGCAAACCGGGACAATACACTGAAGCTTTCTTT. This encodes CASSKPGQYTEAFF.

In its sample, this clonotype was seen a few times. V gene TRBV12-3 or TRBV12-4 combines with J gene TRBJ1-2; unclear D gene. Trimming removed 7 bases from V and 4 bases from J, with 13 bases in between. The CDR3 spans 13 residues. The CDR3 nucleotides are TGTGCCAGCACCATATGGTCGGGCTATGGCTACACCTTC. This translates into CASTIWSGYGYTF.